The clone carrying this TCR beta chain was detected a few times. A much larger clone sits a single nucleotide away, making a read error possible. The sample is drawn from a study of blood T cells in healthy people across ages. The ends were cut back, 2 bases at V and 3 bases at J, with 8 bases in the middle. This CDR3 has 13 residues. CDR1 is MNHNY, CDR2 SVGAGI, per germline (reference sequence). The use of a sample-barcoded 5' primer and a J-beta primer mix characterized a second PCR of roughly 6 to 12 cycles. TCRdb re-analysed the 5' RACE reads in MiXCR, keeping a single row per CDR3 protein. The sample records roughly 1,700,000 distinct CDR3 sequences, 28% being singletons.

The chain combines TRBV6-6 with TRBJ2-7; tentative D call: TRBD1 (6 bases). Sequenced: blood. The clonotype originates from a woman aged 25 to 39 in good health. The CDR3 region is CASSYTGYYEQYF. The DNA of the CDR3 is TGTGCCAGCAGTTACACAGGGTACTACGAGCAGTACTTC.